The clone carrying this T cell receptor (beta chain) was counted once. The source of the sample is a study of blood T cell repertoires in COVID-19. Whole-study context: Collection of acute and convalescent COVID-19 samples took place in the United States, Italy and Spain. T cells, B-cell-depleted T cells, or PBMCs supplied cDNA or gDNA.

Using immunoSEQ multiplex PCR, the repertoire was profiled, and TCRdb retains in-frame clones only, with some absent. The sample lists a few hundred thousand clones; roughly 88% were seen once. The J segment lost 2 bases and the V segment lost 8 bases, leaving 4 bases of the junction unmatched. This CDR3 has 14 amino acids. In germline, CDR1 is SGHTA, CDR2 FQGNSA. Sample: peripheral blood. This clonotype was obtained from a man of 80 years or more with acute or convalescent COVID-19. This sequence joins TRBV7-2 and TRBJ2-5; 11 nucleotides align to TRBD2. The CDR3 region has the DNA TGTGCCAGCGGTAGCGGGGGGGCTCAAGAGACCCAGTACTTC. Translating gives CASGSGGAQETQYF.